Below, 27 T cell receptor beta chains from the same sample are listed, as sequenced in a study of T-cell reconstitution after alpha-beta-depleted transplantation in children. During its preparation, the TCRbeta library received unique molecular identifiers. TCRdb ran MiXCR on the PCR reads and lists one entry per CDR3 protein. The sample lists hundreds of thousands of distinct CDR3 sequences; about 15% were seen once. Sequences were derived from PBMCs from the stem cell graft donor, sampled from the stem cell graft. All receptors derive from a human donor who donated a stem cell graft to a child with acute myeloid leukemia.

This clonotype has only a few counts. The rearrangement uses TRBV29-1 and TRBJ1-2; 7 nucleotides match TRBD1. With 4 bases clipped from V and 7 bases from J, the junction kept 6 bases outside the gene matches. The CDR3 extends over 12 amino acids. CDR1 and CDR2 (germline): SQVTM, ANQGSEA. CDR3: CSVGEGAGGYTF. As DNA, the CDR3 is TGCAGCGTTGGCGAGGGGGCGGGTGGCTACACCTTC. Using reference TRBV29-1 and TRBJ1-2 for the parts outside the CDR3, the full variable domain is SAVISQKPSRDICQRGTSLTIQCQVDSQVTMMFWYRQQPGQSLTLIATANQGSEATYESGFVIDKFPISRPNLTFSTLTVSNMSPEDSSIYLCSVGEGAGGYTFGSGTRLTVV.

The gene calls are TRBV10-3 and TRBJ2-7, with 8 bases lining up with TRBD1. The CDR3 covers 14 residues. V lost 3 bases to trimming and J lost 6 bases; unmatched junction nucleotides: 7. Germline loops: CDR1 ENHRY, CDR2 SYGVKD. The CDR3 is CAISDGQGLSEQYV. The CDR3, as DNA: TGTGCCATCAGTGACGGACAGGGCTTATCCGAGCAGTACGTC.

At least ten counts were recorded for this clonotype. The chain recombines TRBV5-5 with TRBJ2-2, with TRBD1 identical over 7 bases. Losses at the gene ends were 5 bases for V and 0 bases for J; bases not matched to a gene: 4. This CDR3 comprises 15 residues. From germline, CDR1 is SGHKS and CDR2 YYEKEE (reference sequence). The CDR3 nucleotides are TGTGCCAGCAGTGGGACAGCCTCGAACACCGGGGAGCTGTTTTTT. Translated, it gives CASSGTASNTGELFF.

A note on this clonotype: An end of the junction differs from the germline gene, which may be a read error. The CDR3 bases are TGCTGTGCTAGAGAGGGGGCATGGCGCAATCAGCCCCAGCATTTT. Translating it yields CCAREGAWRNQPQHF. V is TRBV20-1 and J is TRBJ1-5; 7 bases match TRBD1. Germline lookup yields CDR1 DFQATT and CDR2 SNEGSKA (reference sequence). The CDR3 extends over 15 amino acids.

The sample holds a few counts of this clonotype. The V and J genes are TRBV7-2 and TRBJ1-6, with 9 nucleotides matching TRBD1. J was trimmed by 9 bases and V by 5 bases; bases with no gene match: 8. CDR1 SGHTA and CDR2 FQGNSA come from the germline V gene. The CDR3 consists of 15 residues. The CDR3 bases are TGTGCCAGCAGCCTCCAGACAGGGGGATCTTCACCCCTCCACTTT. Translating gives CASSLQTGGSSPLHF.

Concerning this clonotype: A much larger clone lies a single base off, so this may be a read error. This chain joins TRBV20-1 and TRBJ2-7; maybe TRBD2 (5 bases). Deletions cut 3 bases from V and 4 bases from J, with 10 bases between. CDR1 is DFQATT and CDR2 is SNEGSKA in the germline V gene (reference sequence). This CDR3 is 12 amino acids long. CDR3 DNA: TGCAGTGCTAGCGGACTGGGGTACGAGCAGTACTTC. Protein product: CSASGLGYEQYF.

This clonotype was counted between two and nine times. The rearrangement links TRBV6-5 to TRBJ1-1; 7 bases match TRBD1. This CDR3 is 15 amino acids long. Looked up from germline, CDR1 is MNHEY and CDR2 is SVGAGI. Trimming at V came to 2 bases and at J to 3 bases, leaving 6 bases not matched to a gene. The CDR3 loop is CASSYRQGGDTEAFF. The CDR3 nucleotides are TGTGCCAGCAGTTACCGCCAGGGGGGGGACACTGAAGCTTTCTTT.

The rearrangement joins TRBV7-2 to TRBJ1-1, with no clear D. Germline CDR1 is SGHTA and CDR2 is FQGNSA. This CDR3 spans 13 amino acids. Trimming pared 5 bases from V and 7 bases from J, leaving 14 bases between. The CDR3 here is CASSPPADVEAFF. The CDR3 nucleotides are TGTGCCAGCAGCCCCCCGGCGGACGTTGAAGCTTTCTTT.

J is TRBJ1-1 and V is TRBV12-3 or TRBV12-4; 8 bases agree with TRBD1. V was pared by 4 bases and J by 3 bases, with 7 bases of the junction left unmatched. The CDR3 covers 15 residues. The DNA for the CDR3 is TGTGCCAGCAGTTCCCCGACAGGGGCCTACACTGAAGCTTTCTTT. Amino acid sequence: CASSSPTGAYTEAFF.

The CDR3 DNA sequence: TGTGCCAGCAGCTTACGCGGGTATGAAGCTTTCTTT. It yields the protein CASSLRGYEAFF. The chain combines TRBV7-2 with TRBJ1-1; D unresolved. Germline CDR1 is SGHTA and CDR2 is FQGNSA. This CDR3 is built from 12 residues. V was clipped by 2 bases and J by 7 bases, with 8 bases between them.

The chain has TRBV20-1 and TRBJ1-5; possibly TRBD1 for D (6 bases). The CDR3 is 13 residues long. Trimming left V 2 bases short and J 10 bases short, with 15 bases between. CDR1 and CDR2 from the germline V gene are DFQATT and SNEGSKA (reference sequence). CDR3 sequence: CSARKGDPSPQHF. CDR3 nucleotide sequence: TGCAGTGCTAGAAAGGGGGACCCCTCCCCCCAGCATTTT.

This chain uses TRBV20-1 with TRBJ2-5; D is unclear. Per the germline V gene, CDR1 is DFQATT and CDR2 is SNEGSKA (reference sequence). There are 13 residues in the CDR3. Trimming shortened V by 3 bases and J by 5 bases, and 13 bases separated the two germline ends. The CDR3 DNA sequence: TGCAGTGCTAGCGCCGGATTATGGGAGACCCAGTACTTC. This encodes CSASAGLWETQYF.

This clonotype was observed a handful of times. The chain uses TRBV7-2 and TRBJ2-1, with D perhaps matching TRBD1 or TRBD2 (5 bases each). The CDR3 extends over 16 amino acids. V lost 4 bases, J lost 7 bases, and 20 bases lay in between. CDR1 and CDR2 (germline): SGHTA, FQGNSA. CDR3 DNA: TGTGCCAGCAGCTCCACGACAGACCTTAAGCGGAATGAGCAGTTCTTC. It specifies CASSSTTDLKRNEQFF.

The table lists this clonotype with a few counts. CDR3 sequence: CASSSWTGGNTEAFF. CDR3 sequence (DNA): TGTGCCAGCAGCTCGTGGACAGGCGGAAACACTGAAGCTTTCTTT. V gene TRBV7-9 combines with J gene TRBJ1-1; 7 nucleotides line up with TRBD1. CDR1 SEHNR and CDR2 FQNEAQ come from the germline V gene (reference sequence). Trimming took 4 bases from V and 2 from J; bases not matched to a gene: 7. The CDR3 runs to 15 residues.

This clonotype was recorded at least ten times. V is TRBV21-1 and J is TRBJ2-5. TRBV21-1 is noted as a pseudogene. CDR3 length: 18 residues. The CDR3 region has the DNA TGTGCCAGCAGCAAAGGTACTACGGACGGTCTCGAGCCAAAGACCCAGTACTTC. This codes for CASSKGTTDGLEPKTQYF.

This clonotype was picked up a small number of times. This chain links TRBV27 with TRBJ2-3; D not resolved. Germline loops: CDR1 MNHEY, CDR2 SMNVEV (reference sequence). The CDR3 loop spans 13 amino acids. V was pared by 4 bases and J by 9 bases, with 14 bases between. The CDR3 spells CASSWNDPFTQYF. The DNA of the CDR3 is TGTGCCAGCAGTTGGAACGACCCCTTCACGCAGTATTTT.

This clonotype occurred many times. The chain combines TRBV29-1 with TRBJ2-1; TRBD1 matches 8 bases. CDR1 is SQVTM and CDR2 is ANQGSEA in the germline V gene. The CDR3 runs 16 residues. V lost 5 bases and J lost 6; bases outside the gene matches: 15. This CDR3 is CSVWPPLDRDFNEQFF. In nucleotides, the CDR3 is TGCAGCGTTTGGCCCCCACTGGACAGGGACTTCAATGAGCAGTTCTTC.

This clonotype was found many times. This chain links TRBV20-1 with TRBJ2-7; D remains ambiguous. Germline CDR1 reads DFQATT; CDR2 reads SNEGSKA (reference sequence). The CDR3 is 11 residues long. Trimming removed 6 bases from V and 5 bases from J, with 11 bases in between. CDR3 bases: TGCAGTGCGGAGAGATCGGACGAGCAGTACGTC. Protein product: CSAERSDEQYV.

Notes on this clonotype: This may be a read error: a much more frequent sequence differs by one nucleotide. The chain is built from TRBV10-3 and TRBJ2-1; 7 nucleotides agree with TRBD1. The CDR3 is 14 amino acids. Germline V CDR1 and CDR2: ENHRY, SYGVKD. V gave up 4 bases and J gave up 3 bases; unmatched junction bases: 3. CDR3 sequence reads: CAISGQGYYNEQFF. The CDR3 coding sequence is TGTGCCATCAGTGGACAGGGATACTACAATGAGCAGTTCTTC.

This clonotype has ten or more counts. The chain employs TRBV24-1 and TRBJ2-1, with 12 bases lining up with TRBD2. The CDR3 has 16 residues. CDR1 is KGHDR and CDR2 is SFDVKD in the germline V gene. Germline trimming cut 0 bases from V and 6 bases from J; bases unmatched to any gene: 2. The CDR3 loop is CATSDLSSGGANEQFF. CDR3 nucleotide sequence: TGTGCCACCAGTGATTTGTCTAGCGGGGGGGCCAATGAGCAGTTCTTC.

This clonotype was detected many times. The gene calls are TRBV20-1 and TRBJ1-2; 7 positions agree with TRBD1. The CDR3 extends over 15 amino acids. Germline V gives CDR1 DFQATT, CDR2 SNEGSKA (reference sequence). Losses at the gene ends were 1 base for V and 2 bases for J; bases not matched to a gene: 7. The CDR3 DNA follows: TGCAGTGCTAGAGTTAACAGGGGAGGGAACTATGGCTACACCTTC. Protein product: CSARVNRGGNYGYTF.

This clonotype has a count of ten or more. The chain is built from TRBV6-5 and TRBJ2-1, with 9 bases aligning to TRBD2. The CDR3 is 14 amino acids. The J segment lost 6 bases and the V segment lost 4 bases, leaving 4 bases of the junction unmatched. Germline-derived CDR1 and CDR2 are MNHEY and SVGAGI. The CDR3 loop reads CASSLAGARNEQFF. CDR3 coding DNA: TGTGCCAGCAGTTTAGCGGGGGCCCGCAATGAGCAGTTCTTC.

This clonotype was recorded a few times. The chain uses TRBV12-3 or TRBV12-4 and TRBJ1-4, with 7 positions matching TRBD1. Trimming at V came to 6 bases and at J to 5 bases, leaving 9 bases not matched to a gene. The CDR3 is 15 amino acids. The CDR3 loop is CASRYNRGQNEKLFF. The DNA of the CDR3 is TGTGCCAGCAGGTACAACAGGGGCCAAAATGAAAAACTGTTTTTT.

This clonotype was detected many times. V and J are TRBV7-2 and TRBJ2-2; the D is unclear. V was pared by 5 bases and J by 8 bases, with 12 bases between. Germline CDR1 reads SGHTA; CDR2 reads FQGNSA. CDR3 length equals 13 residues. The DNA of the CDR3 is TGTGCCAGCAGCCTACACTTGCCAGGGGAGCTGTTTTTT. It yields the protein CASSLHLPGELFF.

In its sample, this clonotype was seen many times. The chain uses TRBV29-1 and TRBJ2-4; possibly TRBD2 for D (5 bases). Germline loops: CDR1 SQVTM, CDR2 ANQGSEA. The ends were cut back, 4 bases at V and 6 bases at J, with 7 bases in the middle. The CDR3 runs to 11 residues. The CDR3 here is CSVGTRNIQYF. CDR3 nucleotide sequence: TGCAGCGTTGGTACTAGAAACATTCAGTACTTC.

This clonotype was found many times. The chain couples TRBV20-1 to TRBJ2-5; no reliable D call. Trimming took off 3 bases at V and 5 bases at J, with 7 bases between the two ends. The CDR3 covers 11 residues. Germline loops: CDR1 DFQATT, CDR2 SNEGSKA (reference sequence). CDR3 sequence (DNA): TGCAGTGCTAGTTGGGTGGAGACCCAGTACTTC. The encoded protein is CSASWVETQYF.

Many counts were recorded for this clonotype. This chain uses TRBV20-1 with TRBJ1-2; D call uncertain. Germline assignment: CDR1 DFQATT and CDR2 SNEGSKA (reference sequence). V was clipped by 0 bases and J by 6 bases, with 8 bases between them. CDR3 length: 12 residues. The CDR3 here is CSARDQGNGYTF. DNA for the CDR3: TGCAGTGCTAGAGATCAAGGGAATGGCTACACCTTC.